The present entry profiles one T cell receptor (beta chain) with its context. The antigen is not known. This sample was included in a study of cytomegalovirus exposure and HLA in healthy donors. Findings and limits, study-wide: Compared with the roughly 700-donor mean, an Asian-associated ancestry cluster reportedly had fewer N-insertions, according to a later analysis.

From germline, CDR1 is SGHRS and CDR2 YFSETQ. The V and J ends lost 3 bases and 4 bases, in that order; junction bases with no gene match: 3. The CDR3 runs 13 residues. Primers included in the PCR were 60 Vbeta and 13 Jbeta primers. Data came from immunoSEQ multiplex PCR; TCRdb stores just in-frame clones and leaves some out. Here the sample spans under 90,000 clones, around four fifths being singletons. This TCR derives from a man aged 45-60 years in good health and CMV-seropositive. What was sequenced was PBMCs. The chain uses TRBV5-1 and TRBJ1-2; 7 nucleotides match TRBD1. CDR3 protein: CASSSTGIYGYTF. CDR3 bases: TGCGCCAGCAGCTCGACAGGGATCTATGGCTACACCTTC.